This TCR beta chain was documented in a study of T cells in Graves' hyperthyroidism and ophthalmopathy. Template material for amplifying TCR beta CDR3 regions consisted of RNA transcripts. HTBI primers were used for first-round RT-PCR of the TCR CDR3. TCRdb ran MiXCR on the multiplex PCR reads and lists one entry per CDR3 protein. Counted here are about 290,000 distinct CDR3 sequences, around a sixth occurring once; the ten biggest clones make up roughly a third. This clonotype showed up many times. V gave up 4 bases and J gave up 8 bases, with 16 bases separating them. The germline V gene encodes CDR1 SGHRS and CDR2 YFSETQ. This CDR3 contains 14 residues.

The TCR comes from a man younger than 40 with Graves' hyperthyroidism. The rearrangement links TRBV5-1 to TRBJ2-1; D could derive from TRBD1 or TRBD2 (6 bases each). Sequenced material: blood. The CDR3 coding sequence is TGCGCCAGCAGCGGGCAGGGTAGGGGGGATGAGCAGTTCTTC. Amino acid sequence: CASSGQGRGDEQFF.